The sequence of this T cell receptor beta chain was determined in a study of a mutant IDH1 vaccine in newly diagnosed glioma. The CDR3 has 14 amino acids. Trimming took 3 bases from V and 5 from J; bases not matched to a gene: 7. Germline values: CDR1 SQVTM, CDR2 ANQGSEA. Libraries were prepared by immunoSEQ multiplex PCR; TCRdb keeps only in-frame clonotypes and omits some of them. The repertoire has 45,000 to 65,000 clones, 65% of them found once; the top ten carry about 4.8%. Documented time point: week 47, end of study. Alongside topical imiquimod, each dose of vaccine comprised 300 ug of mutant IDH1 20-mer peptide. Remarks on this clone: Its antigen remains unidentified.

This sample comprised peripheral blood mononuclear cells (PBMCs), obtained from a glioma patient whose treatment included an IDH1 peptide vaccine. The source is a man aged 35-49 years with glioma. Some clones in this sample may be carry-over from other donors' samples. The chain carries TRBV29-1 and TRBJ2-5, with 9 bases matching TRBD1. The CDR3 loop is CSVEAQGAGETQYF. DNA for the CDR3: TGCAGCGTTGAGGCACAGGGGGCTGGGGAGACCCAGTACTTC.